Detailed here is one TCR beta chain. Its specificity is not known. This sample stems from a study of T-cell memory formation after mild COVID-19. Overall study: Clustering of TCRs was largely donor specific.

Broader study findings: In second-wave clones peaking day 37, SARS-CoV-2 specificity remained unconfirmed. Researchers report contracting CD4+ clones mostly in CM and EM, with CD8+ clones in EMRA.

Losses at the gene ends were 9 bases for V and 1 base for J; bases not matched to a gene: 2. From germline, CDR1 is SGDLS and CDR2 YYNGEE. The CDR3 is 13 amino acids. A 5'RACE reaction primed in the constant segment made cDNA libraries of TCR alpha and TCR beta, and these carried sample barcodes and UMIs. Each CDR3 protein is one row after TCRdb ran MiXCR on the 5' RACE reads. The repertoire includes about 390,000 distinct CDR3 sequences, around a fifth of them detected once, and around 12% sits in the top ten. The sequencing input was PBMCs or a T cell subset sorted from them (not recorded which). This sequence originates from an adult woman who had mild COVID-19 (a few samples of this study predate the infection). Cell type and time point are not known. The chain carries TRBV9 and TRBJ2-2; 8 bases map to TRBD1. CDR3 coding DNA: TGTGCCACCGGACAGGGGAACACCGGGGAGCTGTTTTTT. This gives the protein CATGQGNTGELFF.